These 7 T cell receptor beta chains came from one sample sequenced in a study of control samples from healthy donors and cancer patients. Data came from immunoSEQ multiplex PCR; TCRdb stores just in-frame clones and leaves some out. The sample has about 85,000 clones, over 75% seen once. Sequenced: blood. The receptors were sampled from a woman under 30 in good health.

This clone was counted once. The chain combines TRBV1 with TRBJ1-2. TRBV1 is an annotated pseudogene. This CDR3 region has 16 residues. The DNA for the CDR3 is TGCACCAGCAGCCAAGTAAGGAACCGTTTGAACTATGGCTACACCTTC. Its protein is CTSSQVRNRLNYGYTF.

The chain links TRBV5-1 to TRBJ2-1; a weak D match, TRBD2 (5 bases). CDR1 is SGHRS, CDR2 YFSETQ, per germline. This CDR3 is 18 amino acids long. The V end lost 0 bases, the J end lost 1 base, and 17 bases lay between the germline ends. The chain's CDR3 is CASSLAEESGLSYNEQFF. Here the CDR3 DNA reads TGCGCCAGCAGCTTGGCCGAAGAAAGCGGCCTTTCCTACAATGAGCAGTTCTTC.

The chain recombines TRBV5-1 with TRBJ2-7; D perhaps matches TRBD2 (6 bases). The J call is doubtful: the DNA matches TRBJ2-1 better. This CDR3 contains 14 residues. The germline gives CDR1 SGHRS, CDR2 YFSETQ. CDR3 amino acids: CASRWGDERPEQFF. CDR3 nucleotides: TGCGCCAGCCGATGGGGGGACGAGAGGCCTGAACAGTTCTTC.

The chain combines TRBV2 with TRBJ1-1, with TRBD1 as a possible D gene (5 bases). There are 12 residues in the CDR3. Germline V CDR1 and CDR2: SNHLY, FYNNEI. The V end lost 10 bases, the J end lost 6 bases, and 15 bases lay between the germline ends. The CDR3: CATGIGAPEAFF. The CDR3 DNA sequence: TGTGCCACCGGAATCGGGGCCCCTGAAGCTTTCTTT.

The J gene is TRBJ1-1, the V gene TRBV6-6; D is undetermined. Germline V CDR1 and CDR2: MNHNY, SVGAGI (reference sequence). V was clipped by 11 bases and J by 5 bases, with 12 bases between them. This CDR3 comprises 11 residues. The CDR3 sequence: CAGTRGTEAFF. The CDR3 DNA is TGTGCCGGAACCCGGGGTACTGAAGCTTTCTTT.

This chain uses TRBV28 with TRBJ1-4, with 10 bases fitting TRBD1. V shed 11 bases and J 2 bases; nucleotides not matched to a gene: 14. CDR1 is MDHEN and CDR2 is SYDVKM in the germline V gene. The CDR3 spans 17 residues. CDR3 DNA: TGTGCCGGAGGAAAGCCGGGACAGGGGCATACTAATGAAAAACTGTTTTTT. Residues: CAGGKPGQGHTNEKLFF.

The chain joins TRBV10-3 to TRBJ1-5, with D perhaps matching TRBD1 (6 bases). Germline values: CDR1 ENHRY, CDR2 SYGVKD. Deletions cut 11 bases from V and 6 bases from J, with 17 bases between. The CDR3 has 13 amino acids. Written as DNA, the CDR3 is TGTGCCGCCGCGGGGGGCGCGGGTCAGCCCCAGCATTTT. This gives the protein CAAAGGAGQPQHF.